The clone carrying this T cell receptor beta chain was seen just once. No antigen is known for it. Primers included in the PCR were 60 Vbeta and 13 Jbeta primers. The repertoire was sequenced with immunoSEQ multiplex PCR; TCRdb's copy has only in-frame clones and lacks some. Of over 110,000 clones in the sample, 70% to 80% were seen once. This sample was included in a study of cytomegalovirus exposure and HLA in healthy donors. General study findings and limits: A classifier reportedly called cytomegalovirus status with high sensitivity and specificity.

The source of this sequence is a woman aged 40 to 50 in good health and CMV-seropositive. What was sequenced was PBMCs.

CDR3 DNA: TGCGCCAGCAGCTGGGGAGGGAGGAACACTGAAGCTTTCTTT. Protein product: CASSWGGRNTEAFF. This rearrangement joins TRBV5-1 to TRBJ1-1; D is undetermined. With 3 bases removed from V and 1 base from J, the gap between germline ends came to 10 bases. The CDR3 totals 14 residues. Looked up from germline, CDR1 is SGHRS and CDR2 is YFSETQ.